This is a list of T cell receptor beta chains from one sample in a study of shared clonotypes between healthy human individuals. Using immunoSEQ multiplex PCR, the repertoire was profiled, and TCRdb retains in-frame clones only, with some absent. The table has around 2.3 million clones, nearly 97% seen once. Input material: naive CD4+ T cells sorted from blood. These receptors originate from a man aged 18 to 30 in good health. Both conserved end residues are part of each CDR3. The order of the fields is D gene, J gene, clone size, V gene, CDR3 DNA, CDR3 protein. D genes are given only for firm matches. Expanded clones are given a class, and other clones once, few, many or no size at all.

TRBD1 | TRBJ1-5 | . | TRBV6-1 | TGTGCCAGCAGTGAGCGTCCAGGGGGCGAATATGGCAATCAGCCCCAGCATTTT | CASSERPGGEYGNQPQHF
TRBD1 | TRBJ1-2 | . | TRBV28 | TGTGCCAGCCGACAGGGAGGCGGCTATGGCTACACCTTC | CASRQGGGYGYTF
. | TRBJ1-5 | . | TRBV2 | TGTGCCAGCAGTGAAGGGAATCGTCAGCCCCAGCATTTT | CASSEGNRQPQHF
TRBD1 | TRBJ1-1 | . | TRBV30 | TGTGCCTGGAGTCCCCGGGACAGGGGGAACACTGAAGCTTTCTTT | CAWSPRDRGNTEAFF
. | TRBJ2-5 | . | TRBV10-2 | TGCGCCAGCAGTGAGTTGGCAACTATCCAAGAGACCCAGTACTTC | CASSELATIQETQYF
. | TRBJ1-2 | . | TRBV18 | TGTGCCAGCTCACCACCGGGAGTCTCCGCGCGTTATGGCTACACCTTC | CASSPPGVSARYGYTF
. | TRBJ1-1 | . | TRBV6-6 | TGTGCCAGCAGTCAGACAGGGAACACTGAAGCTTTCTTT | CASSQTGNTEAFF
. | TRBJ1-5 | . | TRBV5-4 | TGTGCCAGCAGCTCAGGGAGCAATCAGCCCCAGCATTTT | CASSSGSNQPQHF
TRBD2 | TRBJ2-1 | . | TRBV5-1 | TGCGCCAGCAGCTTGGGCGGTAAGGAGGGACTAGCGGGAGAGGGGTTTAATGAGCAGTTCTTC | CASSLGGKEGLAGEGFNEQFF
TRBD2 | TRBJ2-1 | . | TRBV28 | TGTGCCAGCAGTTTATCTAGCGGGGGGGCGAATGAGCAGTTCTTC | CASSLSSGGANEQFF
TRBD1 | TRBJ2-7 | . | TRBV6-1 | TGTGCCAGCAGTGCGTACAGGGGGCAGGCCTACGAGCAGTACTTC | CASSAYRGQAYEQYF
. | TRBJ1-5 | . | TRBV6-5 | TGTGCCAGCAGTGCCGGGACAATCAATCAGCCCCAGCATTTT | CASSAGTINQPQHF
. | TRBJ1-2 | . | TRBV7-8 | TGTGCCGTGGTAGATCCTACTAACTATGGCTACACCTTC | CAVVDPTNYGYTF
. | TRBJ2-6 | . | TRBV5-6 | TGTGCCAGCAGCTTGCAGGGAACTGGGGCCAACGTCCTGACTTTC | CASSLQGTGANVLTF
. | TRBJ1-1 | . | TRBV20-1 | TGCAGTGCCCCCGAGAACACTGAAGCTTTCTTT | CSAPENTEAFF
. | TRBJ2-7 | . | TRBV10-3 | TGTGCCATCAGAACCTCAGGGGGGCCGGCCTACGAGCAGTACTTC | CAIRTSGGPAYEQYF
. | TRBJ2-1 | . | TRBV7-9 | TGTGCCAGCAGCTTAGATAACCTCGCCTTTACCGGGGGAAATGAGCAGTTCTTC | CASSLDNLAFTGGNEQFF
TRBD1 | TRBJ1-1 | . | TRBV9 | TGTGCCAGCAGCGTTCGGACAGGCCTCGACTCTGAAGCTTTCTTT | CASSVRTGLDSEAFF
. | TRBJ1-1 | . | TRBV4-1 | TGCGCCAGCAGCAGAACGACCGAGAACACTGAAGCTTTCTTT | CASSRTTENTEAFF
. | TRBJ1-1 | . | TRBV29-1 | TGCAGCGTTTGGGGTTCTCGGACTGTGAACACTGAAGCTTTCTTT | CSVWGSRTVNTEAFF
. | TRBJ2-5 | . | TRBV2 | TGTGCCAGCAGTGAGGCCTCTCAACGGCAAGAGACCCAGTACTTC | CASSEASQRQETQYF
TRBD2 | TRBJ2-5 | . | TRBV11-3 | TGTGCCAGCAGTCAAGCGGGAGGCCCCCAAGAGACCCAGTACTTC | CASSQAGGPQETQYF
TRBD1 | TRBJ2-5 | . | TRBV7-9 | TGTGCCAGCAGCTTAGGGGACAGGGGGCGATACCAAGAGACCCAGTACTTC | CASSLGDRGRYQETQYF
TRBD2 | TRBJ2-3 | . | TRBV6-5 | TGTGCCAGCAGTTTCGATAGCGGGAGCGGCACAGATACGCAGTATTTT | CASSFDSGSGTDTQYF
TRBD2 | TRBJ2-3 | . | TRBV11-2 | TGTGCCAGCAGCTTACGCAGCGGGAGACGTCTTGGCACAGATACGCAGTATTTT | CASSLRSGRRLGTDTQYF
TRBD2 | TRBJ2-3 | . | TRBV5-4 | TGTGCCAGCAGCTACGTAGCGGGGGGGCGCACAGATACGCAGTATTTT | CASSYVAGGRTDTQYF
TRBD2 | TRBJ2-6 | . | TRBV13 | TGTGCCAGCAGGGTCGGGACTAGCTTACCCTCTGGGGCCAACGTCCTGACTTTC | CASRVGTSLPSGANVLTF
. | TRBJ1-5 | . | TRBV30 | TGTGCCTGGAGTGCCTCGAGTGGGGGAAATCAGCCCCAGCATTTT | CAWSASSGGNQPQHF
. | TRBJ1-2 | . | TRBV30 | TGTGCCTGGAGTGTATGGCAGGGGTCGTTCTACACCTTC | CAWSVWQGSFYTF
. | TRBJ1-1 | . | TRBV29-1 | TGCAGCGTTGAACCAGGGACGAACACTGAAGCTTTCTTT | CSVEPGTNTEAFF
. | TRBJ1-1 | . | TRBV6-6 | TGTGCCAGCGGAGCTATAGCCCGTCCGGGTGAAGCTTTCTTT | CASGAIARPGEAFF
. | TRBJ2-1 | . | TRBV18 | TGTGCCAGCTCACCACAGTTCGGAAACAATGAGCAGTTCTTC | CASSPQFGNNEQFF
. | TRBJ2-6 | . | TRBV30 | TGTGCTCCTCCCGAGGGGGCCAACGTCCTGACTTTC | CAPPEGANVLTF
. | TRBJ1-5 | once | TRBV2 | TGTGCCACCCGATTAGAGGGGGGTGGGAATCAGCCCCAGCATTTT | CATRLEGGGNQPQHF
. | TRBJ2-2 | . | TRBV10-3 | TGTGCCATCAGTGAGGACCCCCCCGAGGCAGGACCCACCGGGGAGCTGTTTTTT | CAISEDPPEAGPTGELFF
TRBD1 | TRBJ1-5 | . | TRBV10-3 | TGTGCCATCAGTTCCTCCGGGACAGGTTTGAATCAGCCCCAGCATTTT | CAISSSGTGLNQPQHF
TRBD2 | TRBJ2-2 | . | TRBV27 | TGTGCCAGCAGTTCGCGGGGAGGGGCCGGGGAGCTGTTTTTT | CASSSRGGAGELFF